A selection of T cell receptor beta chains follows, all from one sample in a study of T cells after yellow fever vaccination. TCRdb analysed the 5' RACE reads with MiXCR anew, one entry per CDR3 protein. Altogether hundreds of thousands of distinct CDR3 sequences are present, less than 15% being singletons, with the ten largest covering 11% to 15%. The sequenced sample was PBMCs, obtained on the day of the yellow fever booster vaccination. The source of these receptors is a man younger than 45 who received the YFV17D yellow fever vaccine. Both conserved end residues are part of each CDR3. The D gene is left open where the match is weak. The size of a clone is reported for some rows only, either as once, few or many, or as a class for expanded clones.

size: few
J: TRBJ1-1
length: 13
D: .
V: TRBV29-1
DNA: TGCAGCGCCAAGGGGGGGTTGGACACTGAAGCTTTCTTT
CDR3: CSAKGGLDTEAFF

size: few
J: TRBJ2-5
length: 13
D: .
V: TRBV5-1
DNA: TGCGCCAGCAGCTCGCGACAGAGAGAGACCCAGTACTTC
CDR3: CASSSRQRETQYF

size: .
J: TRBJ1-1
length: 13
D: .
V: TRBV20-1
DNA: TGCCTCCACCAGCCGGGTGTAAACACTGAAGCTTTCTTT
CDR3: CLHQPGVNTEAFF

size: many
J: TRBJ2-1
length: 16
D: .
V: TRBV18
DNA: TGTGCCAGCTCACCACCGGTGACGGGAGCCTACAATGAGCAGTTCTTC
CDR3: CASSPPVTGAYNEQFF

size: few
J: TRBJ2-5
length: 13
D: .
V: TRBV10-2
DNA: TGCGCCAGCATGAGGGGGATCCAAGAGACCCAGTACTTC
CDR3: CASMRGIQETQYF

size: few
J: TRBJ2-1
length: 18
D: TRBD2
V: TRBV11-2
DNA: TGTGCCAGCGCTACCGGGACTAGCGGGGCGGGGGCTCACCTTGAGCAGTTCTTC
CDR3: CASATGTSGAGAHLEQFF

size: many
J: TRBJ2-2
length: 13
D: .
V: TRBV7-7
DNA: TGTGCTAGCAGCTTGTCAAACACCGGGGAGCTGTTTTTT
CDR3: CASSLSNTGELFF

size: .
J: TRBJ2-1
length: 14
D: TRBD2
V: TRBV30
DNA: TGTGCCTGGAGTGTTTTAGCGGGAAGCTATGAGCAGTTCTTC
CDR3: CAWSVLAGSYEQFF

size: .
J: TRBJ2-2
length: 18
D: TRBD2
V: TRBV6-2/TRBV6-3
DNA: TGTGCCAGCAGTACCCTCGGGGGGTCCTCGGGGAACACCGGGGAGCTGTTTTTT
CDR3: CASSTLGGSSGNTGELFF

size: few
J: TRBJ2-2
length: 17
D: TRBD2
V: TRBV25-1
DNA: TGTGCCAGCACCGTCACGACTAGCGGGAGGGCCGCCGGGGAGCTGTTTTTT
CDR3: CASTVTTSGRAAGELFF

size: few
J: TRBJ1-3
length: 12
D: .
V: TRBV20-1
DNA: TGCAGTGCTAGAGAGGTCCGGAACACCATATATTTT
CDR3: CSAREVRNTIYF

size: few
J: TRBJ1-1
length: 18
D: TRBD1
V: TRBV6-2/TRBV6-3
DNA: TGTGCCAGCAGTGTTCCAGGGGGTCTACTGTCCATGAACACTGAAGCTTTCTTT
CDR3: CASSVPGGLLSMNTEAFF

size: .
J: TRBJ2-1
length: 16
D: TRBD2
V: TRBV27
DNA: TGTGCCAGCAGTCACCGACTAGCGGGAGGGTATCGTGAGCAGTTCTTC
CDR3: CASSHRLAGGYREQFF

size: .
J: TRBJ2-2
length: 12
D: .
V: TRBV12-3/TRBV12-4
DNA: TGTGCCAGCAGTCCCAGGCCCGGGGAGCTGTTTTTT
CDR3: CASSPRPGELFF

size: few
J: TRBJ2-3
length: 16
D: .
V: TRBV27
DNA: TGTGCCAGCAGTCCCCCAGGCCCTCGGGAGACAGATACGCAGTATTTT
CDR3: CASSPPGPRETDTQYF

size: .
J: TRBJ2-1
length: 15
D: TRBD2
V: TRBV27
DNA: TGTGCCAGCATCCCCACTAGCGGGTACTACAATGAGCAGTTCTTC
CDR3: CASIPTSGYYNEQFF

size: .
J: TRBJ2-7
length: 14
D: .
V: TRBV4-3
DNA: TGCGCCAGCAGCCAAAGGCAGGGAATCGACGAGCAGTACTTC
CDR3: CASSQRQGIDEQYF

size: few
J: TRBJ2-6
length: 13
D: .
V: TRBV29-1
DNA: TGCAGCGTTGATTTTGGTGGGGCCAACGTCCTGACTTTC
CDR3: CSVDFGGANVLTF

size: .
J: TRBJ2-7
length: 17
D: TRBD2
V: TRBV5-4
DNA: TGTGCCAGCAGCTTAAGTGGGGGGGGGGTGAGCTCCTACGAGCAGTACTTC
CDR3: CASSLSGGGVSSYEQYF

size: few
J: TRBJ1-5
length: 17
D: .
V: TRBV7-9
DNA: TGTGCCAGCAGCTTAGGCGGTGGGGGGATCGGCAATCAGCCCCAGCATTTT
CDR3: CASSLGGGGIGNQPQHF

size: .
J: TRBJ2-7
length: 16
D: TRBD2
V: TRBV29-1
DNA: TGCAGCGTTGAAAGGATCTTAGCGGGAACTTCCTACGAGCAGTACTTC
CDR3: CSVERILAGTSYEQYF

size: .
J: TRBJ1-1
length: 14
D: .
V: TRBV6-1
DNA: TGTGCCAGCTCAAAAACGCTGGGGTCCACTGAAGCTTTCTTT
CDR3: CASSKTLGSTEAFF

size: few
J: TRBJ2-1
length: 14
D: TRBD2
V: TRBV6-1
DNA: TGTGCCAGCAGTGAGGGAGGGCGCGGAAATGAGCAGTTCTTC
CDR3: CASSEGGRGNEQFF

size: few
J: TRBJ1-1
length: 15
D: .
V: TRBV20-1
DNA: TGCAGTGCTAGGGGCGGAGGATATGCGAACACTGAAGCTTTCTTT
CDR3: CSARGGGYANTEAFF

size: .
J: TRBJ2-7
length: 17
D: TRBD2
V: TRBV6-2/TRBV6-3
DNA: TGTGCCAGCAGTTACTTAACGGGGGTAGCGGGGAACTACGAGCAGTACTTC
CDR3: CASSYLTGVAGNYEQYF

size: many
J: TRBJ2-7
length: 14
D: TRBD2
V: TRBV29-1
DNA: TGCAGCGTTGCGGTGGGGACTAGCGGCTACGAGCAGTACTTC
CDR3: CSVAVGTSGYEQYF

size: few
J: TRBJ2-7
length: 16
D: TRBD1
V: TRBV5-6
DNA: TGTGCCAGCAGCTTCCCCGGACAGGGGGCGCTCCACGAGCAGTACTTC
CDR3: CASSFPGQGALHEQYF

size: .
J: TRBJ2-7
length: 14
D: .
V: TRBV14
DNA: TGTGCCAGCAGCCAACGCCAGTTTCCATACGAGCAGTACTTC
CDR3: CASSQRQFPYEQYF